The sequence of this TCR beta chain was determined in a study of STAT5B mutations in CD4+ large granular lymphocyte leukemia. Study as a whole: The CDR3 'QG' motif was associated with a particular HLA allele among healthy donors.

Findings of the study overall: No patients shared main leukemic clonotypes, though around 25% appeared at low frequency elsewhere. Top patient clones used TRBV06 genes more often: 8/27 versus 2/35 in controls.

Per the original data handling: Lowest detectable productive clonotype frequency was 2.59 x 10-5. TCRdb's table, derived via immunoSEQ multiplex PCR, lists solely in-frame clones and lacks some. V and J calls and clone size are as listed in that table; D and trimming were resolved from the DNA. This sample has some 35,000 clones, with approximately 88% found just once. On this clone itself: The antigen is not known.

The CDR3 is 12 amino acids. V was cut by 0 bases and J by 3 bases, with 0 bases left in between. Germline V gene data show CDR1 as SGHRS and CDR2 as YFSETQ. The sample consisted of CD4+ T cells from blood buffy coats. The chain recombines TRBV5-1 with TRBJ2-2, with D unresolved. The TCR comes from a human donor in good health. CDR3 residues: CASSLDTGELFF. The CDR3 coding sequence is TGCGCCAGCAGCTTGGACACCGGGGAGCTGTTTTTT. The complete variable domain, with remaining parts taken from reference TRBV5-1 and TRBJ2-2, reads KAGVTQTPRYLIKTRGQQVTLSCSPISGHRSVSWYQQTPGQGLQFLFEYFSETQRNKGNFPGRFSGRQFSNSRSEMNVSTLELGDSALYLCASSLDTGELFFGEGSRLTVL.